This entry lists 10 T cell receptor beta chains sequenced from one sample in a study of graft-versus-host responses after intestinal transplantation (dated by TCRdb to the early 2020s). Library method: the immunoSEQ multiplex PCR assay. TCRdb holds this immuneACCESS table with in-frame rearrangements only. Some clones are missing; in checked studies, unresolved V genes explain under half, and the rest has no known cause. Within this sample are fewer than 110,000 clones, with about nine tenths of them counted one time only. Less than 0.85% of the sample lies in the top ten. Their antigen targets remain unknown. Read against the paper, the sample's time point label means: cells obtained before transplantation from donor or recipient. Sample: unstimulated CD4+ T cells sorted from spleen or lymph node cells, taken before transplant. These receptors originate from a human donor who was the organ donor for an intestinal transplant.

The gene calls are TRBV7-2 and TRBJ2-7; D assignment may be TRBD1 or TRBD2 (5 bases each). This CDR3 comprises 14 residues. V was cut by 1 base and J by 6 bases, with 13 bases left in between. CDR1 is SGHTA, CDR2 FQGNSA, per germline. Here the CDR3 DNA reads TGTGCCAGCAGCTTAGGGGACCATCTTTCCGAGCAGTACTTC. Protein sequence: CASSLGDHLSEQYF.

This sequence joins TRBV6-5 and TRBJ1-3, with D hard to call. The CDR3 consists of 11 residues. V was clipped by 10 bases and J by 4 bases, with 8 bases between them. Germline CDR1 MNHEY, CDR2 SVGAGI. This CDR3 is CATFVGNTIYF. The CDR3 nucleotides read TGTGCCACTTTCGTGGGAAACACCATATATTTT.

The V call is TRBV7-6, the J call TRBJ2-3, with D unclear. The CDR3 has 13 residues. V was trimmed by 1 base and J by 2 bases, leaving 4 bases between them. Germline V gene sequence: CDR1 SGHVS, CDR2 FNYEAQ. In DNA form, the CDR3 reads TGTGCCAGCAGCTTAGGGCCCACAGATACGCAGTATTTT. This gives the protein CASSLGPTDTQYF.

This chain uses TRBV4-2 with TRBJ2-2; 8 nucleotides line up with TRBD2. This CDR3 spans 16 amino acids. Germline CDR1 and CDR2: LGHNA and YNFKEQ. V shed 1 base and J 3 bases; nucleotides not matched to a gene: 4. The CDR3 reads CASSQVRGGDTGELFF. The CDR3 DNA is TGTGCCAGCAGCCAAGTTCGGGGGGGCGACACCGGGGAGCTGTTTTTT.

The count of this clone is one. V and J are TRBV7-2 and TRBJ2-7; 9 bases are a match to TRBD1. Germline V gene data show CDR1 as SGHTA and CDR2 as FQGNSA. The CDR3 loop spans 16 amino acids. V shed 1 base, J shed 1 base, and the junction held 5 bases outside the gene matches. For the CDR3, the DNA is TGTGCCAGCAGCTTAGTCCCACAGGGGGCTTCCTACGAGCAGTACTTC. Translated: CASSLVPQGASYEQYF.

This chain joins TRBV5-1 and TRBJ2-3; 8 nucleotides line up with TRBD1. This CDR3 has 16 residues. The trim removed 0 bases at V and 6 bases at J, leaving 9 bases unmatched. The germline CDR1 and CDR2 sequences are SGHRS and YFSETQ. The CDR3 DNA reads as TGCGCCAGCAGCTTGGGAGGACAGGGAACTTCGGATACGCAGTATTTT. Translating gives CASSLGGQGTSDTQYF.

The V call is TRBV4-1, the J call TRBJ2-5; 14 bases fit TRBD2. Unmatched junction bases numbered 6, after V lost 6 bases and J lost 3 bases. The CDR3 spans 16 residues. Germline assignment: CDR1 MGHRA and CDR2 YSYEKL. CDR3 bases: TGCGCCAGCAGTCGACTAGCGGGGGGGAGCAAAGAGACCCAGTACTTC. Its protein product is CASSRLAGGSKETQYF.

This clone was found a few times. V gene TRBV4-1 combines with J gene TRBJ1-3; D is undetermined. CDR3 length equals 16 residues. V was shortened by 1 base and J by 3 bases, with 13 bases between the two germline ends. The germline gives CDR1 MGHRA, CDR2 YSYEKL. The CDR3 bases are TGCGCCAGCAGCCAAGCAACAGACTGGTTTGGAAACACCATATATTTT. It codes for CASSQATDWFGNTIYF.

The chain uses TRBV29-1 and TRBJ2-1; 11 bases align to TRBD2. From germline, CDR1 is SQVTM and CDR2 ANQGSEA. The CDR3 sequence is 16 residues long. Trimming removed 6 bases from V and 2 bases from J; junction bases left unmatched: 9. CDR3 DNA: TGCAGCGTCCGGGGTAGCGGGGGGGCCCCCTACAATGAGCAGTTCTTC. Protein sequence: CSVRGSGGAPYNEQFF.

Here the CDR3 DNA reads TGTGCCAGCAGATCCAGGTTAGAGCAGTTCTTC. It encodes CASRSRLEQFF. This rearrangement joins TRBV5-6 to TRBJ2-1; D gene unclear. The V gene lost 5 bases and the J gene lost 10 bases, with 10 bases spanning the gap. The germline gives CDR1 SGHDT, CDR2 YYEEEE. CDR3 length: 11 residues. Filled out from reference TRBV5-6 and TRBJ2-1, the complete variable domain reads DAGVTQSPTHLIKTRGQQVTLRCSPKSGHDTVSWYQQALGQGPQFIFQYYEEEERQRGNFPDRFSGHQFPNYSSELNVNALLLGDSALYLCASRSRLEQFFGPGTRLTVL.